Detailed here is one T cell receptor beta chain. TCRdb re-clonotyped the PCR reads through MiXCR. The repertoire has around 4,900 clones, approximately 22% of them found once; the top ten carry under 25%. The data derive from a study of metastatic and nonmetastatic thyroid tumors. The overall study: From malignant and benign thyroid patients, repertoires in blood and in tumor or nodule tissue were compared.

This CDR3 is 14 amino acids long. With V trimmed by 6 bases and J by 7 bases, 8 bases remained unmatched. There were no patients who had received any treatment before thyroid surgery. The chain combines TRBV12-3 or TRBV12-4 with TRBJ2-1; 8 bases fit TRBD2. The sequencing sample was made of tumor tissue. This TCR was recovered from a male donor with papillary thyroid cancer or a benign thyroid nodule (not recorded which). Some clones in this sample may be carry-over from other donors' samples. The CDR3 protein is CASRTSVMGNEQFF. CDR3 bases: TGTGCCAGCAGGACTAGCGTGATGGGAAATGAGCAGTTCTTC.